This TCR beta chain was observed in a study of human T cells and chemical hapten exposure. This clonotype appeared a few times. This CDR3 has 16 amino acids. Germline loops: CDR1 ENHRY, CDR2 SYGVKD. V shed 3 bases and J 4 bases; nucleotides not matched to a gene: 8. The time point was: patch test 3, about 24 weeks after DPC sensitization. Described treatment: therapeutic diphenylcyclopropenone sensitization with weekly scalp DPC. TCRdb reprocessed the RACE reads with MiXCR, giving one entry per CDR3 protein. This table has 100,000 or so distinct CDR3 sequences, approximately 36% appearing once. This chain links TRBV10-3 with TRBJ2-7; 11 bases are a match to TRBD1. This specimen was whole blood, taken in connection with sensitization to the hapten diphenylcyclopropenone (DPC). The origin of this receptor is a man aged 35 to 55 with alopecia areata. Some clones in this sample may be carry-over from other donors' samples. CDR3 nucleotide sequence: TGTGCCATCAGTGAAGAAAGGACAGGGGGCGGATACGAGCAGTACTTC. Its protein is CAISEERTGGGYEQYF.